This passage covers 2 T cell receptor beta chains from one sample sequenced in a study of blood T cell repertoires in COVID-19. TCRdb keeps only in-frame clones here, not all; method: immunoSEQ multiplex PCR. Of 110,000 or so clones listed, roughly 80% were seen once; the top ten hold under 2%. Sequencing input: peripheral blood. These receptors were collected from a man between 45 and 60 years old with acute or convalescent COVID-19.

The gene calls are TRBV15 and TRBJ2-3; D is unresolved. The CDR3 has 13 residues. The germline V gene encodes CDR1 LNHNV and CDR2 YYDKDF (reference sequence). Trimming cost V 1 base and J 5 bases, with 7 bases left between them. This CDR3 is CATSRVGEDTQYF. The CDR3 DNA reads TGTGCCACCAGCAGAGTCGGAGAAGATACGCAGTATTTT.

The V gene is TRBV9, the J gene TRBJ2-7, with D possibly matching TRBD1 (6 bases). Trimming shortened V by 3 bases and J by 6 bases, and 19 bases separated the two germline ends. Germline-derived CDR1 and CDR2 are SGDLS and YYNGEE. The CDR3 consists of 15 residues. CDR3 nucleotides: TGTGCCAGCAGCGAGTCCGGGACATATCTTTCCGAGCAGTACTTC. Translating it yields CASSESGTYLSEQYF.